This TCR beta chain was recovered during a study of cytomegalovirus exposure and HLA in healthy donors. Data came from immunoSEQ multiplex PCR; TCRdb stores just in-frame clones and leaves some out. This repertoire shows more than 90,000 clones, about 85% found once; its top ten account for 4% to 5.5%. In germline, CDR1 is SNHLY, CDR2 FYNNEI. The CDR3 has 15 amino acids. Trimming shortened V by 6 bases and J by 0 bases, and 12 bases separated the two germline ends. This clone was recorded a few times. Antigen specificity is unknown. Findings and caveats of the study: Specificity of a few CMV-associated chains for CMV antigens was verified in vitro. Generally TCR sequences proved uncommon, though certain public TCRs appeared in numerous donors. In the roughly 130 validation repertoires, a later analysis found that first-cohort TCR clusters tended to co-occur. The classifier was said to identify cytomegalovirus status with high specificity and sensitivity.

The J gene is TRBJ1-3, the V gene TRBV2; no clear D. The sequence was collected from a man aged 18 to 29 in good health and CMV-seropositive. Source material: PBMCs. CDR3 residues: CASRFDTVSGNTIYF. As DNA, the CDR3 is TGTGCCAGCAGATTTGACACCGTCTCTGGAAACACCATATATTTT.